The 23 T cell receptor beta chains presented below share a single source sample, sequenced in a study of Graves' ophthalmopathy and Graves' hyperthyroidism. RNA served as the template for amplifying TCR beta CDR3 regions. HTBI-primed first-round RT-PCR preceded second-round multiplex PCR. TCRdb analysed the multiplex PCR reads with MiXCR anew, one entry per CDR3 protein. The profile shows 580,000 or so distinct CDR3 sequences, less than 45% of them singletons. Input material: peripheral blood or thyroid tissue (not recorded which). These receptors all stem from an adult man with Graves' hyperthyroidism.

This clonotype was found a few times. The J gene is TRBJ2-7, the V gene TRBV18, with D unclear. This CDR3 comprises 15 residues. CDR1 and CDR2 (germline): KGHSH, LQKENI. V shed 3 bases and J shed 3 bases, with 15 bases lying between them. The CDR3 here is CASSPLSTSDYEQYF. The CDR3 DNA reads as TGTGCCAGCTCACCCCTCTCGACATCCGACTACGAGCAGTACTTC.

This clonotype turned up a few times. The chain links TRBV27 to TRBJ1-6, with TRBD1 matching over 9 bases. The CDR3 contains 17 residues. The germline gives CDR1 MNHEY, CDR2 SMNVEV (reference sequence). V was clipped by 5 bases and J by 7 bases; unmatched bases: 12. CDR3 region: CASSQYRGRVKNSPLHF. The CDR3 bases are TGTGCCAGCAGTCAATACAGGGGGCGTGTGAAGAATTCACCCCTCCACTTT.

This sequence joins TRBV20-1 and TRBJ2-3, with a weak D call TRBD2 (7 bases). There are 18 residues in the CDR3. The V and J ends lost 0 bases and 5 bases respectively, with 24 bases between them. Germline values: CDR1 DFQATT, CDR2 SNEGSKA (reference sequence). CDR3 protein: CSARDPGAGVSGGDTQYF. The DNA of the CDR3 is TGCAGTGCTAGAGATCCAGGGGCGGGGGTTTCAGGAGGAGATACGCAGTATTTT.

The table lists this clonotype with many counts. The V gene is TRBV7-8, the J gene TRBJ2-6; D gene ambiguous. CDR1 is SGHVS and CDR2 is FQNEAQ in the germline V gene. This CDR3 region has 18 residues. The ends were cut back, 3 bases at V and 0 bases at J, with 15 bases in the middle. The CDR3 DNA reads TGTGCCAGCAGCTTCCTGGACGCTCCGCTCTCTGGGGCCAACGTCCTGACTTTC. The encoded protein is CASSFLDAPLSGANVLTF.

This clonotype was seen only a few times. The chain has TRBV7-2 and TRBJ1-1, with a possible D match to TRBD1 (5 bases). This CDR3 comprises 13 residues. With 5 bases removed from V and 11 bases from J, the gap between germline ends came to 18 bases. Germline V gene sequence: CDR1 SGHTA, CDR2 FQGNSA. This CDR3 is CASSNPRELEAFF. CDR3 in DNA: TGTGCCAGCAGCAACCCCAGGGAACTTGAGGCTTTCTTT.

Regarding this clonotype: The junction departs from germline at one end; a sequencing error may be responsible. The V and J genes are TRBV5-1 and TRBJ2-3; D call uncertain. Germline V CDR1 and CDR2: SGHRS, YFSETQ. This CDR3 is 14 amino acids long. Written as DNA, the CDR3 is TGTGCCAGCAGCTTTCGAGGTCCCACAGATACGCAGTATTTT. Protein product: CASSFRGPTDTQYF.

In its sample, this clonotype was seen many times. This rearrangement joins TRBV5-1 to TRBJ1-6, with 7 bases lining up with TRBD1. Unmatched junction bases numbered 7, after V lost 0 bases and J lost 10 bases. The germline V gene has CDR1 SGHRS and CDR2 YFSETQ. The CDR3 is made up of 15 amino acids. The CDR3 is CASSLEAGGQSPLHF. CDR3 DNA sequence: TGCGCCAGCAGCTTGGAGGCAGGGGGACAGTCACCCCTCCACTTT.

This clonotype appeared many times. The DNA of the CDR3 is TGCGCCAGCAGCTTGGACACGGGACAAAAGGAGACCCAGTACTTC. This translates into CASSLDTGQKETQYF. V usage is TRBV5-1 and J usage is TRBJ2-5, with TRBD1 as a possible D gene (6 bases). CDR3 length: 15 amino acids. The V end lost 0 bases, the J end lost 5 bases, and 14 bases lay between the germline ends. CDR1 and CDR2 from the germline V gene are SGHRS and YFSETQ. Full variable domain (outside the CDR3, taken from reference TRBV5-1 and TRBJ2-5): KAGVTQTPRYLIKTRGQQVTLSCSPISGHRSVSWYQQTPGQGLQFLFEYFSETQRNKGNFPGRFSGRQFSNSRSEMNVSTLELGDSALYLCASSLDTGQKETQYFGPGTRLLVL.

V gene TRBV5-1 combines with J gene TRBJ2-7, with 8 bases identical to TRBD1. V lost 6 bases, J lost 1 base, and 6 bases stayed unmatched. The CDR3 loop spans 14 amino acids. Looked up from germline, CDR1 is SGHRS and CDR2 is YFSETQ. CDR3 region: CASKGQGLSYEQYF. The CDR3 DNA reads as TGCGCCAGCAAAGGACAGGGCCTATCCTACGAGCAGTACTTC. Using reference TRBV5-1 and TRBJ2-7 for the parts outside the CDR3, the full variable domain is KAGVTQTPRYLIKTRGQQVTLSCSPISGHRSVSWYQQTPGQGLQFLFEYFSETQRNKGNFPGRFSGRQFSNSRSEMNVSTLELGDSALYLCASKGQGLSYEQYFGPGTRLTVT.

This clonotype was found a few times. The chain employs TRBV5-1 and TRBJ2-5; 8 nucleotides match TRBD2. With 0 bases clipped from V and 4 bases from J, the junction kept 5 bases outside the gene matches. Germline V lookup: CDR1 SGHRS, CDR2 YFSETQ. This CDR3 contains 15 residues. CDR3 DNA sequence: TGCGCCAGCAGCTTGGCCGGACTAGCTGGAGAGACCCAGTACTTC. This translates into CASSLAGLAGETQYF. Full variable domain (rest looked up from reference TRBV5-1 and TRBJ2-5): KAGVTQTPRYLIKTRGQQVTLSCSPISGHRSVSWYQQTPGQGLQFLFEYFSETQRNKGNFPGRFSGRQFSNSRSEMNVSTLELGDSALYLCASSLAGLAGETQYFGPGTRLLVL.

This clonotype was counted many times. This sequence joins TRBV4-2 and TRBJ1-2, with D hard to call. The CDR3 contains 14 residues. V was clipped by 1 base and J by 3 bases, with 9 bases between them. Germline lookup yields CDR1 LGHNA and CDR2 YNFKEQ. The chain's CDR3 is CASSQGTGYYGYTF. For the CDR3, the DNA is TGTGCCAGCAGCCAAGGGACGGGGTACTATGGCTACACCTTC.

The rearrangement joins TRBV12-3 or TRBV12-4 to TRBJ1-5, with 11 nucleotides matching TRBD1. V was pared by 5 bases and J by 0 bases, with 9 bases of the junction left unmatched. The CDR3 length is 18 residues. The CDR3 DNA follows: TGTGCCAGCAGTGGATACGGACAGGGGGCGTATAGCAATCAGCCCCAGCATTTT. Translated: CASSGYGQGAYSNQPQHF.

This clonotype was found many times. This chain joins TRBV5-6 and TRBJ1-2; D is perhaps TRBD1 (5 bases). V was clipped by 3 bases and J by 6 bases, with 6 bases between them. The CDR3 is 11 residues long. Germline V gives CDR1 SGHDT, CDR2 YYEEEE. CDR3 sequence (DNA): TGTGCCAGCAGCTCCAGGGATGGCTACACCTTC. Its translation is CASSSRDGYTF.

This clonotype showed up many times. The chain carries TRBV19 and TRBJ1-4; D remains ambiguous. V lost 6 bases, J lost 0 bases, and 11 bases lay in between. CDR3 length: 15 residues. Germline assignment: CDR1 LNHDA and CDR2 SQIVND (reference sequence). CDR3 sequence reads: CASSTGPPTNEKLFF. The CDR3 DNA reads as TGTGCCAGTAGCACCGGGCCTCCAACTAATGAAAAACTGTTTTTT.

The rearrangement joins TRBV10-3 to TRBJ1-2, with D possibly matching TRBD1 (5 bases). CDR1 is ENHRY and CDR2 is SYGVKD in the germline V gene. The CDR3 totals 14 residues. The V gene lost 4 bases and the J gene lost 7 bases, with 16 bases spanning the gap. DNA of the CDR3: TGTGCCATCAGTGTGGGCCAAGGGGCAGGTGGCTACACCTTC. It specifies CAISVGQGAGGYTF.

Written as DNA, the CDR3 is TGTGCCAGCAGCTTCACCGGGACAAGTGCCTACAATGAGCAGTTCTTC. Translation gives CASSFTGTSAYNEQFF. The chain recombines TRBV7-3 with TRBJ2-7; D is perhaps TRBD1 (6 bases). TRBJ2-1 explains the end of the DNA better; the J call may be wrong. The CDR3 is 16 amino acids. Germline lookup yields CDR1 SGHTA and CDR2 FQGTGA.

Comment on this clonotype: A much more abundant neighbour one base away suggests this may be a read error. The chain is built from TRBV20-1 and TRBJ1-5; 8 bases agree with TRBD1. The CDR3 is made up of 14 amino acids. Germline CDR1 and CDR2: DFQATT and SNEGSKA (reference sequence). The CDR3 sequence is CSAMDRDGNQPRHF. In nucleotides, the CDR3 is TGCAGTGCTATGGACAGGGACGGCAATCAGCCCCGGCATTTT.

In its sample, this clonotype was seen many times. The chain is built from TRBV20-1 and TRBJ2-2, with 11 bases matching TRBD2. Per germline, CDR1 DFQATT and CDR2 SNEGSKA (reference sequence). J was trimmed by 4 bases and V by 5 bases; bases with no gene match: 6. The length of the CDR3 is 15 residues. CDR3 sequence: CSAPSGRLGTGELFF. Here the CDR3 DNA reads TGCAGTGCTCCTAGCGGGAGGTTGGGCACCGGGGAGCTGTTTTTT.

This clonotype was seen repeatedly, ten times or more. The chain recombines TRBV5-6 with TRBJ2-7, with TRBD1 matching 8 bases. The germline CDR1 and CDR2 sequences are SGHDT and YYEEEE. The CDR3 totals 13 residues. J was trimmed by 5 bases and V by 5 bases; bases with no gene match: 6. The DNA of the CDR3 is TGTGCCAGCAGTTCGACAGGGGAGGACGAGCAGTACTTC. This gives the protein CASSSTGEDEQYF. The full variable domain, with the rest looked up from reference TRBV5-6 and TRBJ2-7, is DAGVTQSPTHLIKTRGQQVTLRCSPKSGHDTVSWYQQALGQGPQFIFQYYEEEERQRGNFPDRFSGHQFPNYSSELNVNALLLGDSALYLCASSSTGEDEQYFGPGTRLTVT.

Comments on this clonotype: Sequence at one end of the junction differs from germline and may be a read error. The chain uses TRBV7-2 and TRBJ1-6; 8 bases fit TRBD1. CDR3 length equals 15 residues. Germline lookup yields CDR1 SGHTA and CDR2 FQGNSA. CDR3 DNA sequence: TGCGCCAGCAGCCAAGTAGGACAGGGCGGATCACCCCTCCACTTT. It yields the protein CASSQVGQGGSPLHF. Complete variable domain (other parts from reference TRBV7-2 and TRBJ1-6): GAGVSQSPSNKVTEKGKDVELRCDPISGHTALYWYRQSLGQGLEFLIYFQGNSAPDKSGLPSDRFSAERTGGSVSTLTIQRTQQEDSAVYLCASSQVGQGGSPLHFGNGTRLTVT.

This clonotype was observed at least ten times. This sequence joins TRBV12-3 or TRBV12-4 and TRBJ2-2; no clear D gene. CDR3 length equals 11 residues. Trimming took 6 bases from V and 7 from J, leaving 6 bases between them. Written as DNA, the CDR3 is TGTGCCAGCAGGGGCGACGGGGAGCTGTTTTTT. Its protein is CASRGDGELFF.

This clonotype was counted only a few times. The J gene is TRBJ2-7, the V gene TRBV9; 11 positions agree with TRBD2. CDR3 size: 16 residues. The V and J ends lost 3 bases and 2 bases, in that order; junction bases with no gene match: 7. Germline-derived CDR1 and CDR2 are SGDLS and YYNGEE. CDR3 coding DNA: TGTGCCAGCAGCGCCCGGGGGACTAGCGGTCCCTACGAGCAGTACTTC. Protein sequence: CASSARGTSGPYEQYF.

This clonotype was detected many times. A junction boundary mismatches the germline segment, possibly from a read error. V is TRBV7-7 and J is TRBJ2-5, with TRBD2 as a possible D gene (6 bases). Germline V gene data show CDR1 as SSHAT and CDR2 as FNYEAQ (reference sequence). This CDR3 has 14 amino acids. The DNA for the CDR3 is TGTGCTAGCAGCCTCTCGACTAGTGAAGAGACCCAGTACTTC. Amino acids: CASSLSTSEETQYF.